This TCR beta chain derives from a study of blood T cell repertoires in COVID-19. Across the whole study: Sources were T cells, B-cell-depleted T cells, or PBMCs; the material itself was cDNA or gDNA.

Assignment of participants to cohorts was predicated upon participant-reported clinical history. V lost 7 bases, J lost 4 bases, and 10 bases lay in between. The CDR3 runs to 12 residues. Germline CDR1 and CDR2: SNHLY and FYNNEI. Authors' data handling: For nucleated cells, counts were estimated from reference gene primer amplification. Data came from immunoSEQ multiplex PCR; TCRdb stores just in-frame clones and leaves some out. That table is the source of V, J and clone size, and D and trimming were worked out from the DNA. The sample holds hundreds of thousands of clones, around 90% seen once. Sequences were obtained from PBMCs or T cells enriched from blood (not recorded which). The origin of this receptor is a woman aged 40 to 55 with acute COVID-19. The chain couples TRBV2 to TRBJ1-2; unclear D gene. The CDR3 coding sequence is TGTGCCAGCAAAGAGTCAACCTATGGCTACACCTTC. Protein: CASKESTYGYTF.